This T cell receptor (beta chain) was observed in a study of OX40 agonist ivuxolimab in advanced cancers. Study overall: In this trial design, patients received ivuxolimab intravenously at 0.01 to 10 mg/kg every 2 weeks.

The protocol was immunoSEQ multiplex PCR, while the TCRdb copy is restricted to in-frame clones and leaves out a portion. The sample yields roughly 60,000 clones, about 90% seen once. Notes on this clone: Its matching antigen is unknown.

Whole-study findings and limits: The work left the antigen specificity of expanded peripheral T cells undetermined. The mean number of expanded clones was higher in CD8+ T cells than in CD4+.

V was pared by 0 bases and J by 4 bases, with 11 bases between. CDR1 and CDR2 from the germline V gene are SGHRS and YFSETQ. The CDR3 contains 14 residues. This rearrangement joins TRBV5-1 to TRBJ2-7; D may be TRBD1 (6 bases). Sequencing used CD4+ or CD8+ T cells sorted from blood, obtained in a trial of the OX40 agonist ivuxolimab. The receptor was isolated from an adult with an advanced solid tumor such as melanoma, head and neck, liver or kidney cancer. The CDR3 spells CASSLEGRGYEQYF. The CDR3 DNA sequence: TGCGCCAGCAGCTTGGAGGGCAGGGGATACGAGCAGTACTTC.